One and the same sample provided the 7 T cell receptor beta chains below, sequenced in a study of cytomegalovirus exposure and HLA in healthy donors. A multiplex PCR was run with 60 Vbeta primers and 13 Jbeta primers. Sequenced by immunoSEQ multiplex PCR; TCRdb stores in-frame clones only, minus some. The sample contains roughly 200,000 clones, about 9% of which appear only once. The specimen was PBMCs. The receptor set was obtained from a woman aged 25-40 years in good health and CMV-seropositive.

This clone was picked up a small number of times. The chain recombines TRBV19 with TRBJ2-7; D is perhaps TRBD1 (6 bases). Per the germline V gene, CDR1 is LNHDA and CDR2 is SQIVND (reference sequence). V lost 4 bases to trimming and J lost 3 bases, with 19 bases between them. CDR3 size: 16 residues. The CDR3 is CASSTLGAGAYYEQYF. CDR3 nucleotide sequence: TGTGCCAGTAGTACCCTCGGGGCAGGGGCGTACTACGAGCAGTACTTC.

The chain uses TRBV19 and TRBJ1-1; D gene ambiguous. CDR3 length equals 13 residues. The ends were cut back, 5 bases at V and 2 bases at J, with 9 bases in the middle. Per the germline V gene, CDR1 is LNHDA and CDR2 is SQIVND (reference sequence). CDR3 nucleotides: TGTGCCAGTAGTTTCCAAATTAACACTGAAGCTTTCTTT. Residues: CASSFQINTEAFF.

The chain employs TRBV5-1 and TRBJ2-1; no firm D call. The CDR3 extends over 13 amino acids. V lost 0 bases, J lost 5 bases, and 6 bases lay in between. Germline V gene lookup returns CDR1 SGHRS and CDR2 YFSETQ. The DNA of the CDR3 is TGCGCCAGCAGCTTGGGAGAGGACAATGAGCAGTTCTTC. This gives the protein CASSLGEDNEQFF.

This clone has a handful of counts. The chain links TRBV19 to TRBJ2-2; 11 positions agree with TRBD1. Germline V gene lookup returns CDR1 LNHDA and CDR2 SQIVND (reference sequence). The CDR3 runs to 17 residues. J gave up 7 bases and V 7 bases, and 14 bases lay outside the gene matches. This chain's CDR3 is CASNSRTGGAFFGELFF. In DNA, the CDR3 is TGTGCCAGTAACTCAAGGACAGGGGGCGCTTTTTTCGGGGAGCTGTTTTTT.

CDR3 nucleotide sequence: TGTGCCGCACGGGAAAAAAACTATGGCTACACCTTC. This encodes CAAREKNYGYTF. V and J are TRBV25-1 and TRBJ1-2; D call uncertain. This CDR3 is 12 amino acids long. CDR1 MGHDK and CDR2 SYGVNS come from the germline V gene. V was clipped by 11 bases and J by 2 bases, with 12 bases between them.

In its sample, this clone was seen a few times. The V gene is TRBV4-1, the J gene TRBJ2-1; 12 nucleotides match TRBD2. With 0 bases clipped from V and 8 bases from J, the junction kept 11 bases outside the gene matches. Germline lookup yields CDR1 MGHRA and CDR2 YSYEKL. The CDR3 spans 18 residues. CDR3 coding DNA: TGCGCCAGCAGCCAAGAAGGTGTGGGGGCTAGCGGGAGGGATGAGCAGTTCTTC. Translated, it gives CASSQEGVGASGRDEQFF.

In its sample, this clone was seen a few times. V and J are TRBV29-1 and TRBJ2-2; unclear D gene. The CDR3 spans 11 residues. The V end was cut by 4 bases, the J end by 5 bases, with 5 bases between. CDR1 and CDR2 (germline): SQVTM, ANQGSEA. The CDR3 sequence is CSVAVTGELFF. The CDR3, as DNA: TGCAGCGTTGCCGTAACCGGGGAGCTGTTTTTT.